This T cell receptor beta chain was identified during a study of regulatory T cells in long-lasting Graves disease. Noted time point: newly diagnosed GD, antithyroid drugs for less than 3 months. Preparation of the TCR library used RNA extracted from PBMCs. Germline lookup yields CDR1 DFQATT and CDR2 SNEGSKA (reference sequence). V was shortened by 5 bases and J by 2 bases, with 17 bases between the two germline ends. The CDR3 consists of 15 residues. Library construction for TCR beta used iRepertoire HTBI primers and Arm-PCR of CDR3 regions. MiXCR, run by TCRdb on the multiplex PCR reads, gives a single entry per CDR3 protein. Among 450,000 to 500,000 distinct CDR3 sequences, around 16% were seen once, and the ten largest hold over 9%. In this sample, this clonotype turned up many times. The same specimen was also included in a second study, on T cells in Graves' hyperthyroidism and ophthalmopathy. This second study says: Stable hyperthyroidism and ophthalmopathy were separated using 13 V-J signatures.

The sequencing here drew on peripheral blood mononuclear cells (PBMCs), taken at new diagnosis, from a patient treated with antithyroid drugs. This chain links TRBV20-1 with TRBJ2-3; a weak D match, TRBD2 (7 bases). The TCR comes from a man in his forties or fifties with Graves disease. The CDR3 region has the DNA TGCAGTGCTTTCCCCGGGGGGCTAATCACAGATACGCAGTATTTT. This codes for CSAFPGGLITDTQYF.